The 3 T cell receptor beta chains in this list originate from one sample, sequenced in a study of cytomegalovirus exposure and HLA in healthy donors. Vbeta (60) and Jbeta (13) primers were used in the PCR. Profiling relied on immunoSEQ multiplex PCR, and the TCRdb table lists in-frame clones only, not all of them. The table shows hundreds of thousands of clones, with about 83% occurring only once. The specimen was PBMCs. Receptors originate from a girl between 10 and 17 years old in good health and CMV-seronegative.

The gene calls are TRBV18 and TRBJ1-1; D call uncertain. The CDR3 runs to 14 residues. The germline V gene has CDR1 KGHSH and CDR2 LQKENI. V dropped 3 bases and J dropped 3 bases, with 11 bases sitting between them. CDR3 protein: CASSPVASDTEAFF. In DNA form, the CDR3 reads TGTGCCAGCTCACCTGTCGCGAGCGACACTGAAGCTTTCTTT.

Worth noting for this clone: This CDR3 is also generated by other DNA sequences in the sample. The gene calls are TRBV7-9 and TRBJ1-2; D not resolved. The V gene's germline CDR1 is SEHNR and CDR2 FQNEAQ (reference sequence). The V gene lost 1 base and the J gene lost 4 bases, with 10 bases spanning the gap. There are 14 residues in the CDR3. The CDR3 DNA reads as TGTGCCAGCAGCTTAGGTCACAGATTCTATGGCTACACCTTC. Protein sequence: CASSLGHRFYGYTF.

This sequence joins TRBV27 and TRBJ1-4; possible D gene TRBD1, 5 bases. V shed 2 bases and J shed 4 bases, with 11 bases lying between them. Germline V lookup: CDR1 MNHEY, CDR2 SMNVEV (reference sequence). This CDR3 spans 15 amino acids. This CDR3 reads CASSLGANLNEKLFF. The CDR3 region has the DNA TGTGCCAGCAGTTTAGGGGCGAACCTTAATGAAAAACTGTTTTTT. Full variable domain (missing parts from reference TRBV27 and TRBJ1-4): EAQVTQNPRYLITVTGKKLTVTCSQNMNHEYMSWYRQDPGLGLRQIYYSMNVEVTDKGDVPEGYKVSRKEKRNFPLILESPSPNQTSLYFCASSLGANLNEKLFFGSGTQLSVL.